This is a list of T cell receptor beta chains from one sample in a study of T-cell reconstitution after alpha-beta-depleted transplantation in children. TCRdb reprocessed the PCR reads with MiXCR, giving one entry per CDR3 protein. The data hold about 440,000 distinct CDR3 sequences, with around 46% observed a single time. The source material was PBMCs, sampled before TCRalphabeta/CD19-depleted stem cell transplant. The receptors were gathered from a girl aged 2 to 10 with aplastic anemia, due to receive a stem cell transplant. Both conserved end residues are part of each CDR3. The order of the fields is clone size, V gene, J gene, D gene, CDR3 DNA, CDR3 protein. The D gene is left open where the match is weak. Some rows mark clone size as missing; the rest say once, few, many or name a class of expanded clone.

.	TRBV7-8	TRBJ1-1	TRBD1	TGTGCCGGCAGCTCAGGGACAGGAGCCCCATTGTCGGCTTTCTTT	CAGSSGTGAPLSAFF
few	TRBV4-3	TRBJ2-3	.	TGCGCCAGCAGCCCGGACACTGCCACAGATACGCAGTATTTT	CASSPDTATDTQYF
many	TRBV12-3/TRBV12-4	TRBJ1-3	.	TGTGCCAGCAGCTACGGGAGGCAGGGGTACTCTGGAAACACCATATATTTT	CASSYGRQGYSGNTIYF
.	TRBV10-3	TRBJ2-5	.	TGTGCCATCAGTGAGGGTCAGAAGTACCAAGAGACCCAGTACTTC	CAISEGQKYQETQYF
once	TRBV30	TRBJ2-7	TRBD1	TGTGCCTGGGCCGGGACAGGCTCCTACGAGCAGTACTTC	CAWAGTGSYEQYF
few	TRBV7-6	TRBJ2-7	.	TGTGCCAGCAGCTTAGCGCCCATTCGCTCGGGGGCCTCCTACGAGCAGTACTTC	CASSLAPIRSGASYEQYF
.	TRBV11-1	TRBJ2-1	TRBD1	TGTGCCAGCAGCTTACCCCGGGACAGGGTGAGGGAGCAGTTCTTC	CASSLPRDRVREQFF
many	TRBV12-3/TRBV12-4	TRBJ2-1	TRBD2	TGTGCCAGCAGCTATAGCGGGAGATCCACTGAGCAGTTCTTC	CASSYSGRSTEQFF
many	TRBV20-1	TRBJ2-5	TRBD1	TGCAGTGCTGAGAGACCGGGACAGATCCAAGAGACCCAGTACTTC	CSAERPGQIQETQYF
.	TRBV28	TRBJ2-7	TRBD1	TGTGCCAGCAGCTCTGCCCGGGACAGGTTCCACGAGCAGTACTTC	CASSSARDRFHEQYF
few	TRBV20-1	TRBJ2-5	.	TGCAGTGCGCTAAACGGGGGTACCCAGTACTTC	CSALNGGTQYF
.	TRBV25-1	TRBJ2-1	TRBD2	TGTGCCAGCAGTGAGGTTGGACTAGCGGGAGCTTACAATGAGCAGTTCTTC	CASSEVGLAGAYNEQFF
.	TRBV14	TRBJ1-6	.	TGTGCCAGCAGCCAAGCAATCGGGCAGTCACCCCTCCGCTTT	CASSQAIGQSPLRF
.	TRBV7-2	TRBJ2-5	.	TGTGCCAGCAGCTCCGGCCAGGGACCCAGCAGGGAGACCCAGTACTTC	CASSSGQGPSRETQYF
many	TRBV29-1	TRBJ2-5	.	TGCAGCGTTTCGCATAATGTCCAAGAGACCCAGTACTTC	CSVSHNVQETQYF
.	TRBV6-2/TRBV6-3	TRBJ1-5	.	TGTGCCAGCAGGGATGGGAATCAGCCCCAGCATTTT	CASRDGNQPQHF
.	TRBV20-1	TRBJ2-1	.	TGCAGTGCTTCCGAAGGAACACCTAGCTCCTACAATGTGCAGTTCTTC	CSASEGTPSSYNVQFF
many	TRBV6-6	TRBJ2-7	.	TGTGCCAGCAGTTACTCGAGTACGGGGAGGCAGTACTTC	CASSYSSTGRQYF
.	TRBV5-1	TRBJ2-2	.	TGCGCCAGCAGCTTGCCTTCGAACACCGGGGAGCTGTTTTTT	CASSLPSNTGELFF
.	TRBV27	TRBJ2-7	TRBD2	TGTGCCAGCAGTAGATCTAGCGGGGGGGCCTACGAGCAGTACTTC	CASSRSSGGAYEQYF
few	TRBV9	TRBJ2-7	.	TGTGCCAGCAGCGTAGCGATCGGCTACGAGCAGTACTTC	CASSVAIGYEQYF
few	TRBV7-9	TRBJ2-1	.	TGTGCCAGCAGCTTAGTCTTAGCAGAAGCCTCCTACAATGAGCAGTTCTTC	CASSLVLAEASYNEQFF
few	TRBV20-1	TRBJ1-1	TRBD1	TGCAGTGCTAGAGGCCCCAGGGGGCGGAACGCTGAAGCTTTCTTT	CSARGPRGRNAEAFF
many	TRBV5-1	TRBJ1-2	TRBD1	TGTGCCAGCAGCCTCGACAGGGGTGGCTATGGCTACACCTTC	CASSLDRGGYGYTF
.	TRBV5-1	TRBJ2-1	TRBD2	TGCGCCAGCAGCCCAACAGCGGGAGCGACCTACAATGAGCAGTTCTTC	CASSPTAGATYNEQFF
few	TRBV12-3/TRBV12-4	TRBJ1-4	.	TGTGCCAGCAGGTTCACGGTGGAAAAACTGTTTTTT	CASRFTVEKLFF
.	TRBV18	TRBJ2-1	.	TGTGCCAGCTCTCATAGCGGTAGCTCCTACAATGAGCAGTTCTTC	CASSHSGSSYNEQFF
.	TRBV18	TRBJ1-1	.	TGTGCCAGCTCACCACAACTCCACGACAGGAACACTGAAGCTTTCTTT	CASSPQLHDRNTEAFF
few	TRBV5-1	TRBJ2-3	.	TGCGCCAGCAGCTTGGGGGATATCACAGATACGCAGTATTTT	CASSLGDITDTQYF
.	TRBV15	TRBJ2-1	.	TGTGCCTCCCGGCCCCAGTACCACAATGAGCAGTTCTTC	CASRPQYHNEQFF
.	TRBV21-1	TRBJ2-3	.	TGTGCCAGCAGCAAAGGGCTAGCGGACGACACAGATACGCAGTATTTT	CASSKGLADDTDTQYF
.	TRBV7-9	TRBJ2-1	.	TGTGCCAGCAGCACCACCGATACAGGCAATGAGCAGTTCTTC	CASSTTDTGNEQFF
many	TRBV9	TRBJ2-6	.	TGTGCCAGCAGCTTCACCTCTGGGGCCAACGTCCTGACTTTC	CASSFTSGANVLTF
many	TRBV7-2	TRBJ2-3	.	TGTGCCAGCAGCTTAGGGGTGGGTACTAGCACAGATACGCAGTATTTT	CASSLGVGTSTDTQYF
many	TRBV11-2	TRBJ2-6	.	TGTGCCAGCAGCCGAATTTCTGGGGCCAACGTCCTGACTTTC	CASSRISGANVLTF
.	TRBV5-6	TRBJ1-1	TRBD1	TGTGCCAGCAGCTGGACAGGAAGGGTGAACACTGAAGCTTTCTTT	CASSWTGRVNTEAFF
many	TRBV2	TRBJ2-3	.	TGTGCCAGCAGTGAAGGGACAGGCACAGATACGCAGTATTTT	CASSEGTGTDTQYF
few	TRBV29-1	TRBJ2-1	.	TGCAGCGTTGCGTTACGGTCTAGCTCTGATGAGCAGTTCTTC	CSVALRSSSDEQFF
few	TRBV12-3/TRBV12-4	TRBJ2-1	TRBD2	TGTGCCAGCAGTCTTACTAGCGGGGGGGCCAATGAGCAGTTCTTC	CASSLTSGGANEQFF
.	TRBV5-1	TRBJ2-7	.	TGCGCCAGCAGCTTTCAGGGGACGGACGAGCAGTACTTC	CASSFQGTDEQYF
.	TRBV6-1	TRBJ2-5	.	TGTGCCAGCAGTGAAGATATGGGTGAGACCCAGTACTTC	CASSEDMGETQYF